Included here is one T cell receptor (beta chain) sequence, with context. This clonotype was seen ten or more times. Its antigen remains unidentified. Base quality data are lacking; no much larger clone is found one base away. The CDR3 runs 14 amino acids, cysteine and phenylalanine included. CDR3 DNA only is kept here, 42 bases in frame from base 1. The junction carries 6 bases between V and J, which are trimmed by 4 bases and 0 bases respectively. The germline V gene provides CDR1 KGHDR and CDR2 SFDVKD. Receptor libraries were prepared by PCR. The reads were generated on an Illumina HiSeq 2500. To normalize quantification of the TCRbeta repertoire, the TCR libraries were built with molecular barcoding that relied on unique molecular identifiers. TCRdb cleaned the public reads at Q25 with fastp, built clones with MiXCR and kept in-frame beta chains. Rows with a matching CDR3 protein are joined into one entry that keeps the most common DNA and genes. The sample table holds over 550,000 distinct CDR3 sequences, of which about 11% were seen once. The ten most abundant clones make up 4% of the sample.

The source of the sample is a study of T-cell reconstitution after alpha-beta-depleted transplantation in children (dated by TCRdb to the mid-2010s). About the full investigation: Using TCR repertoire profiling, the study quantitatively followed how T-cell immune reconstitution unfolded in children after TCRalphabeta/CD19-depleted allogeneic hematopoietic cell transplantation.

The clonotype was recovered from a human donor who donated a stem cell graft to a child with acute myeloid leukemia. The source material was PBMCs from the stem cell graft donor, sampled from the stem cell graft. The sequence links TRBV24-1 to TRBJ2-1, and possibly TRBD1, on 5 matching bases. The CDR3 amino acid sequence is: CATSEGPSYNEQFF. The nucleotides read TGTGCCACCAGTGAGGGGCCCTCCTACAATGAGCAGTTCTTC.